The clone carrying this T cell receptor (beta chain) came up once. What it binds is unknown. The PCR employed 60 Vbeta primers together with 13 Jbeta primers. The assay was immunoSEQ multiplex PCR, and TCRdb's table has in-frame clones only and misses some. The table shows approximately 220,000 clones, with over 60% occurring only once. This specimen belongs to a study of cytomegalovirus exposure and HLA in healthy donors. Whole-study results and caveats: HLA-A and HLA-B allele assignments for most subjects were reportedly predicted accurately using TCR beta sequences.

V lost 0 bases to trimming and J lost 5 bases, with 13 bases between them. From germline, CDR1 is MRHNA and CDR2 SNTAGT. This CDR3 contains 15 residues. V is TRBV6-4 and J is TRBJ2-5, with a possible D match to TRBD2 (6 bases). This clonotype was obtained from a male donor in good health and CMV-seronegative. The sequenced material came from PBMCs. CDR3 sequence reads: CASSDSGGIGETQYF. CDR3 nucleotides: TGTGCCAGCAGTGACTCGGGCGGGATCGGGGAGACCCAGTACTTC.